This TCR beta chain appears in the sequencing data of a study of blood T cell repertoires in COVID-19. Study summary: Acute-phase and convalescent COVID-19 samples originated in the United States, Italy and Spain.

TCRdb's table, derived via immunoSEQ multiplex PCR, lists solely in-frame clones and lacks some. The sample shows about 230,000 clones, around 80% of them seen only once. This CDR3 spans 14 amino acids. Looked up from germline, CDR1 is SNHLY and CDR2 is FYNNEI. Trimming cost V 11 bases and J 9 bases, with 20 bases left between them. This chain joins TRBV2 and TRBJ1-6; a possible D gene is TRBD1 (6 bases). This clonotype was obtained from a man aged 40-50 years who had recovered from COVID-19. The material sequenced was peripheral blood. The CDR3 here is CASRGGTAGSPLHF. The DNA of the CDR3 is TGTGCCTCGAGGGGGGGTACGGCTGGTTCACCCCTCCACTTT. Drawing the rest from reference TRBV2 and TRBJ1-6, the complete variable domain is EPEVTQTPSHQVTQMGQEVILRCVPISNHLYFYWYRQILGQKVEFLVSFYNNEISEKSEIFDDQFSVERPDGSNFTLKIRSTKLEDSAMYFCASRGGTAGSPLHFGNGTRLTVT.